This T cell receptor (beta chain) was profiled in a study of T-cell reconstitution after alpha-beta-depleted transplantation in children. The CDR3 totals 13 residues. CDR1 is WNHNN and CDR2 is SYGVQD in the germline V gene (reference sequence). Trimming stripped 8 bases from V and 5 bases from J, with 12 bases between. Library preparation (for TCRbeta) was performed with unique molecular identifiers. MiXCR, applied by TCRdb to the PCR reads, yields one record per CDR3 protein. Of 400,000 to 500,000 distinct CDR3 sequences listed, 11% are singletons. The genes are TRBV10-1 and TRBJ2-2; D is ambiguous. This TCR came from a human donor who donated a stem cell graft to a child with acute myeloid leukemia. The sequences come from PBMCs from the stem cell graft donor, collected from the stem cell graft. CDR3 in amino acids: CASGRVGTGELFF. In nucleotides, the CDR3 is TGCGCCAGCGGTCGGGTTGGGACCGGGGAGCTGTTTTTT.